Sequencing of this T cell receptor beta chain was carried out in a study of identical twins. CDR3 length: 15 residues. The junction had 10 bases not matched to a gene; V was cut back by 7 bases and J by 2 bases. Germline V gene data show CDR1 as MNHNS and CDR2 as SASEGT. Carrying unique molecular identifiers, the cDNA also gained a universal primer site through template switching. TCRdb redid the calling of the 5' RACE reads with MiXCR, one entry per CDR3 protein. The table lists hundreds of thousands of distinct CDR3 sequences, 8.5% to 9.5% of them singletons. Findings and caveats of the study: Possibly, invariant MAIT and iNKT cells partly confounded zero-insertion analyses.

This clonotype was detected a few times. Its antigen is still unknown. This sample also appeared in a second study, on yellow fever vaccine responses in identical twins. That paper notes: Twins showed a vaccine T cell response that reportedly seemed partly convergent, partly personalized.

This sequence joins TRBV6-1 and TRBJ2-7; 8 positions agree with TRBD2. The sample taken for sequencing was PBMCs. The receptor was derived from a young woman in good health. CDR3: CASKPGGGLAYEQYF. The CDR3 DNA is TGTGCCAGCAAACCCGGCGGGGGACTAGCCTACGAGCAGTACTTC.